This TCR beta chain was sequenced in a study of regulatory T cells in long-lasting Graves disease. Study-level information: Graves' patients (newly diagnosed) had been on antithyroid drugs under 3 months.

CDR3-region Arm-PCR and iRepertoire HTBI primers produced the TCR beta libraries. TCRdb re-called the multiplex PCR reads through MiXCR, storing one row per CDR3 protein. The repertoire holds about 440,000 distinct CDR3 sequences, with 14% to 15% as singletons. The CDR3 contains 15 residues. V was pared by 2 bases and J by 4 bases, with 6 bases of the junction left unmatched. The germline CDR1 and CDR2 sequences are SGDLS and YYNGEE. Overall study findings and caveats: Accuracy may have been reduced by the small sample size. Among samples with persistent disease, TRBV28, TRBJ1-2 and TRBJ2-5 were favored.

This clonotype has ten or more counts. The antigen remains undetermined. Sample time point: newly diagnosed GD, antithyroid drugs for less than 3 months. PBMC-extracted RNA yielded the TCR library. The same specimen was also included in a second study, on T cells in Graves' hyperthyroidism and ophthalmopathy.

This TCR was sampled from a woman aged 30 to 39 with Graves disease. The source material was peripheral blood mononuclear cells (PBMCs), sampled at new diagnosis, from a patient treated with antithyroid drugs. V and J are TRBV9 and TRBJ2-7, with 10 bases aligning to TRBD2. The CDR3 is CASSVAGTSAYEQYF. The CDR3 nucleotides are TGTGCCAGCAGCGTCGCCGGGACTAGCGCTTACGAGCAGTACTTC.